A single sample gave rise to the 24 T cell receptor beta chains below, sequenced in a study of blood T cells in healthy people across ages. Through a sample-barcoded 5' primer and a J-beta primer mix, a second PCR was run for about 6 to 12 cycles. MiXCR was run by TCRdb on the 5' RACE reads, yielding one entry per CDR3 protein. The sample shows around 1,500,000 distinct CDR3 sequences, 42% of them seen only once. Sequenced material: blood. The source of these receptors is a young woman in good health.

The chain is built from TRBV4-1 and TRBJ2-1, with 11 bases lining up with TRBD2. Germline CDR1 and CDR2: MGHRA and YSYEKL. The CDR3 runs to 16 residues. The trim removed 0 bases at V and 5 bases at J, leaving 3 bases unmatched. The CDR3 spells CASSQETSGNNNEQFF. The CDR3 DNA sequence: TGCGCCAGCAGCCAAGAGACTAGCGGGAACAACAATGAGCAGTTCTTC.

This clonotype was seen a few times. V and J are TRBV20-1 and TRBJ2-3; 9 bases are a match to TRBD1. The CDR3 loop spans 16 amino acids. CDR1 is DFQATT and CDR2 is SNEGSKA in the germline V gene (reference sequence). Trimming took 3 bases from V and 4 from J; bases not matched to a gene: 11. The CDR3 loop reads CSASPLGQGVPDTQYF. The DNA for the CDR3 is TGCAGTGCTAGCCCTTTGGGACAGGGCGTACCAGATACGCAGTATTTT.

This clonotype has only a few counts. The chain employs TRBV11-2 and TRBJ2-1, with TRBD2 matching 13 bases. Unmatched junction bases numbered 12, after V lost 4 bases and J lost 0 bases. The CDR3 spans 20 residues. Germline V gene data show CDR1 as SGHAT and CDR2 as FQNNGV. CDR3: CASSSGTGTSGMYSYNEQFF. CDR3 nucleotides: TGTGCCAGCAGCTCAGGAACCGGGACTAGCGGGATGTACTCCTACAATGAGCAGTTCTTC.

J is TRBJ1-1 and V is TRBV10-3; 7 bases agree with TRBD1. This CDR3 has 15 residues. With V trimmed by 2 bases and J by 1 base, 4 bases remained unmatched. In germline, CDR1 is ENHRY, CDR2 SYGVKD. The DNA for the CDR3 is TGTGCCATCAGTGAGAGGACAGGTAGGAACACTGAAGCTTTCTTT. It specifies CAISERTGRNTEAFF.

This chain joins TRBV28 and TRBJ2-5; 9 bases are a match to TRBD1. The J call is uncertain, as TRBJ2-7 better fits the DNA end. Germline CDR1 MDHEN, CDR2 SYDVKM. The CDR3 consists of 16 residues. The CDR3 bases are TGTGCCAGCAGTTTTATTCTGGGACAGGGTGTATACGAGCAGTACTTC. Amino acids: CASSFILGQGVYEQYF.

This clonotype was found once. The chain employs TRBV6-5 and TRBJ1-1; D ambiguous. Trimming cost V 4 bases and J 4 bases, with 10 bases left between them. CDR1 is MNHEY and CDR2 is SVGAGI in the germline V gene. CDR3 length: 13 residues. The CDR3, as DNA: TGTGCCAGCAGTTCCCTCTGGAGCACTGAAGCTTTCTTT. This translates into CASSSLWSTEAFF.

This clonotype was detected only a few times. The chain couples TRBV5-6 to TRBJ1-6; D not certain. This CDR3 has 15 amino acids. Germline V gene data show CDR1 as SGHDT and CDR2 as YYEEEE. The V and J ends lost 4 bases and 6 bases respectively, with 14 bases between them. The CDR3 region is CASSIGPEVNSPLHF. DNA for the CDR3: TGTGCCAGCAGCATCGGGCCGGAAGTTAATTCACCCCTCCACTTT.

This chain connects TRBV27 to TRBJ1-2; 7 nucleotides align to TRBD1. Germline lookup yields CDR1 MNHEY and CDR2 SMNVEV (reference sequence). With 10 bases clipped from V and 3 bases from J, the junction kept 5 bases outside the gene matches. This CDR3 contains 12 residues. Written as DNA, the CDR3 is TGTGCCACAGCGACAGGGTACTATGGCTACACCTTC. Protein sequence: CATATGYYGYTF.

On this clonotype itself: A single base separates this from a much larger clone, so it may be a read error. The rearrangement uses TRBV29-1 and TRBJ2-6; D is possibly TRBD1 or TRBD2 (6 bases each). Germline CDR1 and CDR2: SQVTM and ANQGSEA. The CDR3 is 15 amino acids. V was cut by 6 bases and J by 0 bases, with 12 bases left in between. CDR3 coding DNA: TGCAGCGTCGGGGGCTTCTACTCTGGGGCCAACGTCCTGACTTTC. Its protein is CSVGGFYSGANVLTF.

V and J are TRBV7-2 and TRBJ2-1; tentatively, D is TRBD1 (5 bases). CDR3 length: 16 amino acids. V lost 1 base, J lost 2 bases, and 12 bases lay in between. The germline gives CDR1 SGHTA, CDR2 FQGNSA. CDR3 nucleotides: TGTGCCAGCAGCTTAGTGGGGCAGTTTCCCTACAATGAGCAGTTCTTC. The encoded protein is CASSLVGQFPYNEQFF. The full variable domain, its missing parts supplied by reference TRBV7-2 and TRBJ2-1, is GAGVSQSPSNKVTEKGKDVELRCDPISGHTALYWYRQSLGQGLEFLIYFQGNSAPDKSGLPSDRFSAERTGGSVSTLTIQRTQQEDSAVYLCASSLVGQFPYNEQFFGPGTRLTVL.

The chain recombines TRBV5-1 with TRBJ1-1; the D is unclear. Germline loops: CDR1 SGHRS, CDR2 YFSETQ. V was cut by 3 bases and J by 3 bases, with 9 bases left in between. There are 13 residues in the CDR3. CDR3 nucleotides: TGCGCCAGCAGCTCCGGACCTGACACTGAAGCTTTCTTT. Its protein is CASSSGPDTEAFF.

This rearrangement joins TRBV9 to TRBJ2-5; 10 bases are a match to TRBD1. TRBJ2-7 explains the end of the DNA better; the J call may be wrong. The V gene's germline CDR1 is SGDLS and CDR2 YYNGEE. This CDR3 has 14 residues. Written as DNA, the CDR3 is TGTGCCAGCAGCGTAGTAAGGGACAGGGGCGAGCAGTACTTC. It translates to CASSVVRDRGEQYF.

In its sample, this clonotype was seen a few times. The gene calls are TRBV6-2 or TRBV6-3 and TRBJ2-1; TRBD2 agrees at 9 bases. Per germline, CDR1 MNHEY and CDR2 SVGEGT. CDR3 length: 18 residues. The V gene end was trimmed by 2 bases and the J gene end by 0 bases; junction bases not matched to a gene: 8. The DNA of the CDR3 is TGTGCCAGCAGTTACGGTAGCGGGAGTGCCGGCTCCTACAATGAGCAGTTCTTC. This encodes CASSYGSGSAGSYNEQFF.

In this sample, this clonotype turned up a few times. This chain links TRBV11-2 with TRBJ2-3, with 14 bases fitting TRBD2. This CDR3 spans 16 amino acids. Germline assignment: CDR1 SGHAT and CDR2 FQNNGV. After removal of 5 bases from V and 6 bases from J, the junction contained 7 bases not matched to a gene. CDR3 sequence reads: CASSPGLAGAWDTQYF. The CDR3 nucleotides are TGTGCCAGCAGCCCGGGACTAGCGGGAGCATGGGATACGCAGTATTTT.

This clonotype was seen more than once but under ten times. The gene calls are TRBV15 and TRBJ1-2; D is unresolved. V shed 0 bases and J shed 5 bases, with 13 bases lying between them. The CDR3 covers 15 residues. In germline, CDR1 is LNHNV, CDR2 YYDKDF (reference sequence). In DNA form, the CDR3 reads TGTGCCACCAGCAGAGATGTCAGTTTCGAATATGGCTACACCTTC. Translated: CATSRDVSFEYGYTF.

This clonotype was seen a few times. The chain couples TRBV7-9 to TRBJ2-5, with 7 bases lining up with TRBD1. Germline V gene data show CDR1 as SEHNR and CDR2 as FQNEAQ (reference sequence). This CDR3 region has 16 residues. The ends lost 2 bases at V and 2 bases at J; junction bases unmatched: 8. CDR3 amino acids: CASSLLQGTAQETQYF. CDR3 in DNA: TGTGCCAGCAGCTTACTTCAAGGGACAGCTCAAGAGACCCAGTACTTC.

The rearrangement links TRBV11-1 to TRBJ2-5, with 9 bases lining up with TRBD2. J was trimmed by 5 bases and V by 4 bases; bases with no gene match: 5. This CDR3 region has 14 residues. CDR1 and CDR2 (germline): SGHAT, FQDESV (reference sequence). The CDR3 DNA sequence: TGTGCCAGCAGCTCGCCCGGGACTAGCGAGACCCAGTACTTC. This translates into CASSSPGTSETQYF.

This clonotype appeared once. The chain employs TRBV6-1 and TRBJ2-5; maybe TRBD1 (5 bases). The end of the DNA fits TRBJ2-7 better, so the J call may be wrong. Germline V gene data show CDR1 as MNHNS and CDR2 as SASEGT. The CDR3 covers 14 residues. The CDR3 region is CASSAGWNPYEQYF. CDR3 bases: TGTGCCAGCAGTGCAGGGTGGAATCCCTACGAGCAGTACTTC.

The CDR3 DNA follows: TGTGCCAGCAGCCCGGGACCTATCCCACAGTACTTC. Translation: CASSPGPIPQYF. The rearrangement links TRBV7-9 to TRBJ2-7, with D perhaps being TRBD1 or TRBD2 (5 bases each). V shed 5 bases and J shed 10 bases, with 15 bases lying between them. This CDR3 is 12 amino acids long. Germline-derived CDR1 and CDR2 are SEHNR and FQNEAQ (reference sequence).

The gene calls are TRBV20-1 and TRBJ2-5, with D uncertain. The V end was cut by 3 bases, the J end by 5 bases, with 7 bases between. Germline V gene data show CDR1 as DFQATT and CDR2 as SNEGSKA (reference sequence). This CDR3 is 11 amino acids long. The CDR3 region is CSASPPETQYF. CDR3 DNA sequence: TGCAGTGCTAGTCCCCCGGAGACCCAGTACTTC.

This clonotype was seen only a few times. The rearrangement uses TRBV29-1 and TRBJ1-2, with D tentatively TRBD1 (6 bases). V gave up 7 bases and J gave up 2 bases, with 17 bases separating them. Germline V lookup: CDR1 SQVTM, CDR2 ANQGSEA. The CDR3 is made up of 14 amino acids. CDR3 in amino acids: CSATPGGGNYGYTF. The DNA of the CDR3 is TGCAGCGCCACCCCGGGAGGGGGGAACTATGGCTACACCTTC.

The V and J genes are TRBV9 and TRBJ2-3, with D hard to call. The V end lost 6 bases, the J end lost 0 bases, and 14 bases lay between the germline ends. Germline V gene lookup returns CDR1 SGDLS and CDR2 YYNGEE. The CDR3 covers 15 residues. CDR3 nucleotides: TGTGCCAGCACCAGAAGCGCAGTAAGCACAGATACGCAGTATTTT. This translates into CASTRSAVSTDTQYF. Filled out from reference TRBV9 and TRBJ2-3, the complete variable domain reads DSGVTQTPKHLITATGQRVTLRCSPRSGDLSVYWYQQSLDQGLQFLIQYYNGEERAKGNILERFSAQQFPDLHSELNLSSLELGDSALYFCASTRSAVSTDTQYFGPGTRLTVL.

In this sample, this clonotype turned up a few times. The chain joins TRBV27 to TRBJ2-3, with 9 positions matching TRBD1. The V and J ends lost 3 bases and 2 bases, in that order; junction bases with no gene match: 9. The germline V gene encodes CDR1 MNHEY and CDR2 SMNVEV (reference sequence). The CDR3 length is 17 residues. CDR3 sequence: CASSFGTGKGITDTQYF. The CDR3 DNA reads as TGTGCCAGCAGTTTCGGGACAGGGAAAGGGATCACAGATACGCAGTATTTT.

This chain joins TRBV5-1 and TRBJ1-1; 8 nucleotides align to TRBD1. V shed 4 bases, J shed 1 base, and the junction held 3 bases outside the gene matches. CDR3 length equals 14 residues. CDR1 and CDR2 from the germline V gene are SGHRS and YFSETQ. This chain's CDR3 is CASSKDRANTEAFF. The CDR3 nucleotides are TGCGCCAGCAGCAAGGACAGGGCGAACACTGAAGCTTTCTTT.